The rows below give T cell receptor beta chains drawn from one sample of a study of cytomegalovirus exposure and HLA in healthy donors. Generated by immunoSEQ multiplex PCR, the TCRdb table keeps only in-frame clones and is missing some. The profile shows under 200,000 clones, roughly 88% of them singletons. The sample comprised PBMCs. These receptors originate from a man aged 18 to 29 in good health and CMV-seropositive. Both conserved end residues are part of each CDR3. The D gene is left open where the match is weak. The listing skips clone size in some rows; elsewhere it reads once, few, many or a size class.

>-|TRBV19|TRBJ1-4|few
TGTGCCAGCTCGACAGGTGGCGAGCGCGGGAAACTGTTTTTT
CASSTGGERGKLFF
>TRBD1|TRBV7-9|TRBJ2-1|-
TGTGCCAGCAGCCCTCGGACAGGGAGGTACAATGAGCAGTTCTTC
CASSPRTGRYNEQFF
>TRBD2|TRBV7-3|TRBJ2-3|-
TGTGCCAGCAGCTTACTAGCGGGAATAGATACGCAGTATTTT
CASSLLAGIDTQYF
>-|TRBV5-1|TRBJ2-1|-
TGCGCCAGCAGCTTGGGTTGGACAGCCGGGCGGAATGAGCAGTTCTTC
CASSLGWTAGRNEQFF
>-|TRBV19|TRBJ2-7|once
TGTGCCAGTAGTACGACGGATAGCTCCTACGAGCAGTACTTC
CASSTTDSSYEQYF
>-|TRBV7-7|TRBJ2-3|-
TGTGCCAGCAGCCCGGACAACACAGATACGCAGTATTTT
CASSPDNTDTQYF
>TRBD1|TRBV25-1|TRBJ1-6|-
TGTGCCAGCAGGGAATTCCAGGGGGCCGGTTCACCCCTCCACTTT
CASREFQGAGSPLHF
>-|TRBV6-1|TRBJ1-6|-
TGTGCCAGCAGTTCGGGGACACTCCCCCTCCACTTT
CASSSGTLPLHF
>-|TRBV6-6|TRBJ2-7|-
TGTGCCAGCAGAGGCACAGGGGGGGCCTACGAGCAGTACTTC
CASRGTGGAYEQYF
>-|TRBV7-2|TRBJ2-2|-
TGTGCCAGCAGCTTACGCGGGGCTAACACCGGGGAGCTGTTTTTT
CASSLRGANTGELFF
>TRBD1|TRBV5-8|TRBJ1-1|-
TGTGCCAGCAGCTTAGGGGGCGTCTGGGGCACTGAAGCTTTCTTT
CASSLGGVWGTEAFF
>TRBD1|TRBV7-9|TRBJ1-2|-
TGTGCCAGCAGCCCCCCGGGACAGGGTGATGGCTACACCTTC
CASSPPGQGDGYTF
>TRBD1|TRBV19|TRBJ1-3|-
TGTGCCAGTAGTATCAGTGGACAGGGGGCAAGTGGGGACACCATATATTTT
CASSISGQGASGDTIYF
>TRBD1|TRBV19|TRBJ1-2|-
TGTGCCAGTAGTACCGGGACAGGGAATTATGGCTACACCTTC
CASSTGTGNYGYTF
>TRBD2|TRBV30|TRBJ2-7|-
TGTGCCTGGAGTTGGACTAGCGGGGGGTACGAGCAGTACTTC
CAWSWTSGGYEQYF
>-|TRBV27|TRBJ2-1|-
TGTGCCAGCAGTCTACCGGGAACCTACAATGAGCAGTTCTTC
CASSLPGTYNEQFF
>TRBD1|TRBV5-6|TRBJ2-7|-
TGTGCCAGCAGCTTTACACCCCACCTGACAAGGGGGCGGTTGTACGAGCAGTACTTC
CASSFTPHLTRGRLYEQYF
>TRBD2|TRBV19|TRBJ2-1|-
TGTGCCAGTAGTATAGGACCCGTCGAGGCTAGCGGTTTTGGTGAGCAGTTCTTC
CASSIGPVEASGFGEQFF
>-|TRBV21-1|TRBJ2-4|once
TGTGCCAGCAGCAATCTGGGGCGTTCGGCCAAAAACATTCAGTACTTC
CASSNLGRSAKNIQYF
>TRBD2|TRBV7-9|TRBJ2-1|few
TGTGCCAGCAGCGACTACCTACTAGCGGGCAAGGACAATGAGCAGTTCTTC
CASSDYLLAGKDNEQFF
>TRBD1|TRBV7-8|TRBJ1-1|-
TGTGCCAGCAGCCTATTCGGCGGAAAACAGGGGACTAACACTGAAGCTTTCTTT
CASSLFGGKQGTNTEAFF
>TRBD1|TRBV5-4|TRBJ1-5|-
TGTGCCAGCAGCGCACAGGGGGCTGGGCAGCCCCAGCATTTT
CASSAQGAGQPQHF
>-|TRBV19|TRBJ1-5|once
TGTGCCAGTATTTGGAAAGGCCAGGGATCGAGCCAGCCCCAGCATTTT
CASIWKGQGSSQPQHF
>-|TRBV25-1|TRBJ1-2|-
TGTGCCAGCAGTGAATCTGGGAGGTTGGACTATGGCTACACCTTC
CASSESGRLDYGYTF
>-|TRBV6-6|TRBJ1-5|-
TGTGCCAGCAGTGGTGACAGCGAGTATCAGCCCCAGCATTTT
CASSGDSEYQPQHF
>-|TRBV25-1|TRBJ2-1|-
TGTGCCAGCAGTGCCCTGGGGCAGGGTCGGATTTTCAATGAGCAGTTCTTC
CASSALGQGRIFNEQFF
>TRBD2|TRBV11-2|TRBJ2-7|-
TGTGCCAGCACCTACTCTAGCGGCAGCTCCTACGAGCAGTACTTC
CASTYSSGSSYEQYF
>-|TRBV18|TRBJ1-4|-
TGTGCCAGCTCACAGGGGAGGACGGACACTAATGAAAAACTGTTTTTT
CASSQGRTDTNEKLFF
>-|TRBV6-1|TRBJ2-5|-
TGTGCCAGCGGGGACTGGAGAGGAGAGACCCAGTACTTC
CASGDWRGETQYF
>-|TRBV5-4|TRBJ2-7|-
TGTGCCAGCAGCTTGGGATCGACGGACTCCTTCTCCGAGCAGTACTTC
CASSLGSTDSFSEQYF
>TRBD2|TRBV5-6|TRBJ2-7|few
TGTGCCAGCAGCTTCGGGGGGGAGCAGTACTTC
CASSFGGEQYF
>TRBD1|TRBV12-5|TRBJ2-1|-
TGTGCTAGTGGTTTGGTCCTTCTCTCCGGGACAGGGAATGAGCAGTTCTTC
CASGLVLLSGTGNEQFF
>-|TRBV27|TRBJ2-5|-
TGTGCCAGCACGATGCACGGAGGGGAGACCCAGTACTTC
CASTMHGGETQYF
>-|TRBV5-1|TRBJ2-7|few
TGCGCCAGCAGCTTTGAAACAGGAGGGATCTACGAGCAGTACTTC
CASSFETGGIYEQYF
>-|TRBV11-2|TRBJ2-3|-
TGTGCCAGCAGCTTAGGTAGCACCACAGATACGCAGTATTTT
CASSLGSTTDTQYF
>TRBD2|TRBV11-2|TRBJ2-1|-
TGTGCCAGCAGCTTAGATCCGAGCGGGGGGGCCTTAAATGAGCAGTTCTTC
CASSLDPSGGALNEQFF
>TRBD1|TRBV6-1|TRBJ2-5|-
TGTGCCAGCAGTGCTCACAGGGGGCGCATTCAAGAGACCCAGTACTTC
CASSAHRGRIQETQYF
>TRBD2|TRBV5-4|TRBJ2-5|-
TGTGCCAGCAGCTTGGCCGGGGGGGCAGAGACCCAGTACTTC
CASSLAGGAETQYF
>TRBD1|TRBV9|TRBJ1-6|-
TGTGCCAGCAGCCCAACAGGGGGTAGGGTATTGAATTCACCCCTCCACTTT
CASSPTGGRVLNSPLHF
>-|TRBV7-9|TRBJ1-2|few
TGTGCCAGCAGCTTAGCGCAGGCCACAAACTATGGCTACACCTTC
CASSLAQATNYGYTF
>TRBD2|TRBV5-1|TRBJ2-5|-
TGCGCCAGCAGCTTTGGGGTAGCGGGGGGACAAGAGACCCAGTACTTC
CASSFGVAGGQETQYF
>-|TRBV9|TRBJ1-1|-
TGTGCCAGCAGCCCCTTTGGGGGGGTTTTGAGTATGAACACTGAAGCTTTCTTT
CASSPFGGVLSMNTEAFF
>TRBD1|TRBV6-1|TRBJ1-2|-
TGTGCCAGCAGGGTAGGGGGCAAGAACTATGGCTACACCTTC
CASRVGGKNYGYTF
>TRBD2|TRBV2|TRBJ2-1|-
TGTGCCAGCAGAGCCACTAGCGGGGGGCCGCATGAGCAGTTCTTC
CASRATSGGPHEQFF
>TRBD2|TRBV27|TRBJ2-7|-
TGTGCCAGCAGTTTAAGTGGGACTAGCGGGTCCTACGAGCAGTACTTC
CASSLSGTSGSYEQYF
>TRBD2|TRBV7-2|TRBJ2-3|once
TGTGCCAGCAGCTTAGTCTTGCTAGCGGGGGGCACTAGCACAGATACGCAGTATTTT
CASSLVLLAGGTSTDTQYF
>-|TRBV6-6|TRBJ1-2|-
TGTGCCAGTGCCACTTCGACAGTCCACTATGGCTACACCTTC
CASATSTVHYGYTF
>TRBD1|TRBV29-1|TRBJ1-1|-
TGCAGCGTTGTTAACAGGGGAAAGAACACTGAAGCTTTCTTT
CSVVNRGKNTEAFF
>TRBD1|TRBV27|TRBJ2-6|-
TGTGCCAGCAGTCTCGACAGGGGTAAAACCTCTGGGGCCAACGTCCTGACTTTC
CASSLDRGKTSGANVLTF
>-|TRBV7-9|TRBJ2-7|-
TGTGCCAGCAGTCCCATCTACGAGCAGTACTTC
CASSPIYEQYF
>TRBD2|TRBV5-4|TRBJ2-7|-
TGTGCCAGCTCGTCGGGGGGGCGCTGGGATTACGAGCAGTACTTC
CASSSGGRWDYEQYF
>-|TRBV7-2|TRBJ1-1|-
TGTGCCAGCAGCTCCAGGGATGGGACTGAAGCTTTCTTT
CASSSRDGTEAFF
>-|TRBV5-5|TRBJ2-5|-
TGTGCCAGCAGCGGTGGAGGAAGCGTCAAAGAGACCCAGTACTTC
CASSGGGSVKETQYF
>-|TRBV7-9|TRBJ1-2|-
TGTGCCAGCCTTCCGGGGGGTTCCTTGCATGGCTACACCTTC
CASLPGGSLHGYTF
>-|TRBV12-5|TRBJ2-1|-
TGTGCTAGTGGCTATCTTACTTTCGGGTTAAGCTCCTACAATGAGCAGTTCTTC
CASGYLTFGLSSYNEQFF
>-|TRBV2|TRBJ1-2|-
TGTGCCAGCAGTGAATTCGCAGGGAATGGCTACACCTTC
CASSEFAGNGYTF
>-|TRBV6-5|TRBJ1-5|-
TGTGCCAGCAGTCAGCGGGTTCAGCCCCAGCATTTT
CASSQRVQPQHF